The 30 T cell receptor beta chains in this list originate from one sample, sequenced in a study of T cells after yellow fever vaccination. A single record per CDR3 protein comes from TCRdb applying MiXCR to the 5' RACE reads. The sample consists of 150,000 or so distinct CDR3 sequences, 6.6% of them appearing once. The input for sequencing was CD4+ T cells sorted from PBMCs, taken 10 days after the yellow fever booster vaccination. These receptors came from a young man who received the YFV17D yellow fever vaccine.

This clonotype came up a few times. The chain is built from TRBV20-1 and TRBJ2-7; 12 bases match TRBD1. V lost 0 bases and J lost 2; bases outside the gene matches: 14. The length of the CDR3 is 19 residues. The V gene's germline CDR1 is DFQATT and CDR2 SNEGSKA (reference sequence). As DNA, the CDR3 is TGCAGTGCTAGAGACACCGGGACAGGGGGCGGGGAAGGAGCCTACGAGCAGTACTTC. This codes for CSARDTGTGGGEGAYEQYF.

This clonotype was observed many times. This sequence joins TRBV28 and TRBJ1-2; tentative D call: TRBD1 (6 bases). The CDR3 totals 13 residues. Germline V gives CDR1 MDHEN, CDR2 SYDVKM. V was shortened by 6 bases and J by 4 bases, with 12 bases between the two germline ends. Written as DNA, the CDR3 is TGTGCCAGCAGCTCCGGACAGATCTATGGCTACACCTTC. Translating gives CASSSGQIYGYTF.

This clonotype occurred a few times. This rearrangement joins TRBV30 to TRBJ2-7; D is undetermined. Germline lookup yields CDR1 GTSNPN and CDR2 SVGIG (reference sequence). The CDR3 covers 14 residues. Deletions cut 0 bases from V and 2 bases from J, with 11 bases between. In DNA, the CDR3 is TGTGCCTGGAGTGTATTTACCAGGACCTACGAGCAGTACTTC. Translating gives CAWSVFTRTYEQYF.

The CDR3 bases are TGTGCCAGCAGTTCCCGACTAGCGGGAGGGCCTAACACCGGGGAGCTGTTTTTT. This sequence encodes CASSSRLAGGPNTGELFF. This rearrangement joins TRBV6-2 or TRBV6-3 to TRBJ2-2; 14 positions match TRBD2. With V trimmed by 4 bases and J by 2 bases, 6 bases remained unmatched. CDR1 MNHEY and CDR2 SVGEGT come from the germline V gene. The CDR3 has 18 amino acids.

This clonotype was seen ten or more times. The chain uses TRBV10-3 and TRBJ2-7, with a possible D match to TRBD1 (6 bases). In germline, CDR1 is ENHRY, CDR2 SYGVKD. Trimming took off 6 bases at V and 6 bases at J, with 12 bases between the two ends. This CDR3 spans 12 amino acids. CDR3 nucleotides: TGTGCCATCAGGTTGCCAGGGGCCGAGCAGTACTTC. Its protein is CAIRLPGAEQYF.

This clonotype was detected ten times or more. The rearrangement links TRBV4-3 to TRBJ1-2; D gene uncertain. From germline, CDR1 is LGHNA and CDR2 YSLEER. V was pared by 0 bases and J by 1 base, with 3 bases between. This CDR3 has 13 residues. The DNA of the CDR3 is TGCGCCAGCAGCCAAGATCTTAACTATGGCTACACCTTC. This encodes CASSQDLNYGYTF.

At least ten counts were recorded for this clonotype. CDR3 bases: TGTGCCAGCAACCCCCTCGTGTCGGGAGGGCCTGCAGATACGCAGTATTTT. It encodes CASNPLVSGGPADTQYF. The genes are TRBV13 and TRBJ2-3, with TRBD2 matching over 8 bases. The ends lost 7 bases at V and 4 bases at J; junction bases unmatched: 16. This CDR3 is built from 17 residues. The germline V gene has CDR1 PRHDT and CDR2 FYEKMQ (reference sequence).

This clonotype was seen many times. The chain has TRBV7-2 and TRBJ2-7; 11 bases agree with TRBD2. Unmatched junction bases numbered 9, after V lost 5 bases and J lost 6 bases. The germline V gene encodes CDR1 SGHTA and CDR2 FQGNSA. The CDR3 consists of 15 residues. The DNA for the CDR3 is TGTGCCAGCAGCCCGATTAGCGGGAGGGGGGGCGAGCAGTACTTC. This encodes CASSPISGRGGEQYF.

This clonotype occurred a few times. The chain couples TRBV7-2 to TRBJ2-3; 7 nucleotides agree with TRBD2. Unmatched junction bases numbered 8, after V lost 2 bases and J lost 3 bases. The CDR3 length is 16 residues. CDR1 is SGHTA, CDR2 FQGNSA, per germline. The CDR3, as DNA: TGTGCCAGCAGCTTACATCAAGCGGGAACTACAGATACGCAGTATTTT. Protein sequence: CASSLHQAGTTDTQYF.

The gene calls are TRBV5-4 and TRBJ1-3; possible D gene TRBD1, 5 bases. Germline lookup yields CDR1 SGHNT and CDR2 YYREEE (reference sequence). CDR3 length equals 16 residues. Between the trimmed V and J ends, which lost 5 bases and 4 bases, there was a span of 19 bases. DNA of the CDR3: TGTGCCAGCAGTCCCGCCCCGTCGGGGGTCGGAAACACCATATATTTT. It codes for CASSPAPSGVGNTIYF. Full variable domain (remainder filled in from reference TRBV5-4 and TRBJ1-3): ETGVTQSPTHLIKTRGQQVTLRCSSQSGHNTVSWYQQALGQGPQFIFQYYREEENGRGNFPPRFSGLQFPNYSSELNVNALELDDSALYLCASSPAPSGVGNTIYFGEGSWLTVV.

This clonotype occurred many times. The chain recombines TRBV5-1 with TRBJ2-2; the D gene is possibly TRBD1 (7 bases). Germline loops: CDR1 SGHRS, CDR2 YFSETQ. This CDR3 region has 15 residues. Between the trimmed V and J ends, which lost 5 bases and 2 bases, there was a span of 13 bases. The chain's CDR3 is CASSWRDSNTGELFF. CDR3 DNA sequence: TGCGCCAGCAGTTGGCGGGACAGTAACACCGGGGAGCTGTTTTTT.

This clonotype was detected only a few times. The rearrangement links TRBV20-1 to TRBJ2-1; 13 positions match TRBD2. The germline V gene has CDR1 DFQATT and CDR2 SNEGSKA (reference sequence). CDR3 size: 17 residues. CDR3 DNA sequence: TGCAGCCATTCAAAACCGGGACTAGCGGGATCCAGGAATGAGCAGTTCTTC. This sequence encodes CSHSKPGLAGSRNEQFF.

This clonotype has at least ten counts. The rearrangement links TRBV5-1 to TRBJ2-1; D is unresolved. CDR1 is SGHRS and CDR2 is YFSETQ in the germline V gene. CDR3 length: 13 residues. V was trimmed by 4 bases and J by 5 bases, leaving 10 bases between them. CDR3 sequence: CASSLKLNNEQFF. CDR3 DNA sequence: TGCGCCAGCAGCCTCAAACTCAACAATGAGCAGTTCTTC.

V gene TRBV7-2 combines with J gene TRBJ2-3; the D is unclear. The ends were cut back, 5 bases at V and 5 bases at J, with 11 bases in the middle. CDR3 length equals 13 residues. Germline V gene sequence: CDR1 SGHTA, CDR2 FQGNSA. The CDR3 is CASSPILLDTQYF. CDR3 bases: TGTGCCAGCAGCCCCATTTTGTTAGATACGCAGTATTTT.

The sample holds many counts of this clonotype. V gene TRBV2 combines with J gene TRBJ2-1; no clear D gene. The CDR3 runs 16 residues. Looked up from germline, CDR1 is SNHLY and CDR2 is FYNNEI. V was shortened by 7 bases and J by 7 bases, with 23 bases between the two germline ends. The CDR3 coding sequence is TGTGCCAGCAAAATGGAACCCCCAGGAAACCAAAATGAGCAGTTCTTC. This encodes CASKMEPPGNQNEQFF.

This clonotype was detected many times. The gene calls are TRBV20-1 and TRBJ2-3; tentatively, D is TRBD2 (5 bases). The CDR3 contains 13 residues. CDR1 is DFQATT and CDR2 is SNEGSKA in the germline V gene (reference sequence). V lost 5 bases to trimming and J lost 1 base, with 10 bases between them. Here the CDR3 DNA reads TGCAGTGCTTCGGACTCCCGCACAGATACGCAGTATTTT. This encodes CSASDSRTDTQYF.

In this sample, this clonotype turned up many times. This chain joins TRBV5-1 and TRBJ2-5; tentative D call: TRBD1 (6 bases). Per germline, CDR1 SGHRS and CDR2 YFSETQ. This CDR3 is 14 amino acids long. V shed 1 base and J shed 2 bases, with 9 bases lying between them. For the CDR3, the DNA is TGCGCCAGCAGCTTGCGCAGGGGTCAAGAGACCCAGTACTTC. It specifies CASSLRRGQETQYF.

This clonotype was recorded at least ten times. This chain's CDR3 is CSASAGTSDSETQYF. CDR3 nucleotides: TGCAGTGCTTCCGCCGGGACTAGCGATTCGGAGACCCAGTACTTC. J is TRBJ2-5 and V is TRBV20-1, with TRBD2 matching over 10 bases. Germline values: CDR1 DFQATT, CDR2 SNEGSKA (reference sequence). CDR3 length equals 15 residues. V lost 5 bases and J lost 5; bases outside the gene matches: 11.

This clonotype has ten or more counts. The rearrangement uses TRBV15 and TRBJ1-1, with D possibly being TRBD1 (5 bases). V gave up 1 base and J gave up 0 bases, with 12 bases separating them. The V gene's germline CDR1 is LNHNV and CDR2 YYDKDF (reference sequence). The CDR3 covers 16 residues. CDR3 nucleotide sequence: TGTGCCACCAGCAGAGGTGGAAGGGGTATGAACACTGAAGCTTTCTTT. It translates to CATSRGGRGMNTEAFF. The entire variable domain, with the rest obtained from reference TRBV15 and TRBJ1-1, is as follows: DAMVIQNPRYQVTQFGKPVTLSCSQTLNHNVMYWYQQKSSQAPKLLFHYYDKDFNNEADTPDNFQSRRPNTSFCFLDIRSPGLGDTAMYLCATSRGGRGMNTEAFFGQGTRLTVV.

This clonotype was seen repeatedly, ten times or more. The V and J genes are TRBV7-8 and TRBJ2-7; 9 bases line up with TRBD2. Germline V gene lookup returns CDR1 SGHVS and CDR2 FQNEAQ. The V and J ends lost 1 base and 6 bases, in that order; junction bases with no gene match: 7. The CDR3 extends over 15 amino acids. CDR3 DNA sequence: TGTGCCAGCAGCTTAGTAGCCAGCGGGAGGAGCGAGCAGTACTTC. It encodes CASSLVASGRSEQYF. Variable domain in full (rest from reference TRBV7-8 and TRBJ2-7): GAGVSQSPRYKVAKRGQDVALRCDPISGHVSLFWYQQALGQGPEFLTYFQNEAQLDKSGLPSDRFFAERPEGSVSTLKIQRTQQEDSAVYLCASSLVASGRSEQYFGPGTRLTVT.

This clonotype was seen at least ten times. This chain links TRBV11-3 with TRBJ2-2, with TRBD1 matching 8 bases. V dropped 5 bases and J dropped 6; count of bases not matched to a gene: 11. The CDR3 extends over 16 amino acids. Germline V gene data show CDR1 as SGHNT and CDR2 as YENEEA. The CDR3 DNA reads TGTGCCAGCAGCGGGAAGGACAGGGCTCCGGCCGGGGAGCTGTTTTTT. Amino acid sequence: CASSGKDRAPAGELFF.

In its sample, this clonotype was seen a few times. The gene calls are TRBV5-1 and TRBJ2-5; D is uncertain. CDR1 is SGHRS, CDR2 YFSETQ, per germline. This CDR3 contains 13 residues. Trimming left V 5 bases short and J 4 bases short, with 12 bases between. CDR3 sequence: CASRRQPRETQYF. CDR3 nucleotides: TGCGCCAGCAGACGGCAGCCAAGAGAGACCCAGTACTTC.

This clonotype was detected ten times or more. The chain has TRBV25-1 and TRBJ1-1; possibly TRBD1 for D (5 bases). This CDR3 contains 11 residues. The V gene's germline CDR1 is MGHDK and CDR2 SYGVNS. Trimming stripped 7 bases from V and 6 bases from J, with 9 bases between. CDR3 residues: CASTRESEAFF. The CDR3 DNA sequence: TGTGCCAGCACCAGGGAATCTGAAGCTTTCTTT.

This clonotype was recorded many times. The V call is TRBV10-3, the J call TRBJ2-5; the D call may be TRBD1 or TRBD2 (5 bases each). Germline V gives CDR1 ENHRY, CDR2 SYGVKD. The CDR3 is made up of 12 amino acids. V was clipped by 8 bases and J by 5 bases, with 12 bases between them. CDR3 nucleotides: TGTGCCATCGCGGGTGGGGCGGAGACCCAGTACTTC. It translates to CAIAGGAETQYF.

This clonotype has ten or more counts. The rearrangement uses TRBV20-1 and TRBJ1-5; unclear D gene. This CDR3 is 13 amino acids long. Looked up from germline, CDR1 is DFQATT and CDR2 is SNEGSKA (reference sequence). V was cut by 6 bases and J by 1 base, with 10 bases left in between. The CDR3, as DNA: TGCAGTGCCTTACCTGACAGCAATCAGCCCCAGCATTTT. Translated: CSALPDSNQPQHF.

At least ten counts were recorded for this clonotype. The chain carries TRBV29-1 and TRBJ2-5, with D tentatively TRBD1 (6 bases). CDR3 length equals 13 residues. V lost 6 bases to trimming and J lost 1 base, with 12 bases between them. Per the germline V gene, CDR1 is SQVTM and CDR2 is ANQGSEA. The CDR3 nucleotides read TGCAGCGTCAGGGGCCGGAGCCAAGAGACCCAGTACTTC. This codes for CSVRGRSQETQYF.

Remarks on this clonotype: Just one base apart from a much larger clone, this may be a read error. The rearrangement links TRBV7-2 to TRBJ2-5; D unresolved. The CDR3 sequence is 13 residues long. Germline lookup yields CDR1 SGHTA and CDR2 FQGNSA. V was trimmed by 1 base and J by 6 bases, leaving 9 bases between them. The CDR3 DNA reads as TGTGCCAGCAGCTTAGGGATGAGGAAGACCCAGTACTTC. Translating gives CASSLGMRKTQYF.

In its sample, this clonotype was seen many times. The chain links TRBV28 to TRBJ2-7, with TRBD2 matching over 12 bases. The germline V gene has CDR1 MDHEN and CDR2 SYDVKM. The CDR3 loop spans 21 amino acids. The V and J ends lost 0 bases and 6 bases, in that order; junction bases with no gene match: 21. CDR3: CASSLWWGTSGPRVELSEQYF. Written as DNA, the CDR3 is TGTGCCAGCAGTTTATGGTGGGGGACTAGCGGGCCGAGAGTCGAGCTGAGCGAGCAGTACTTC.

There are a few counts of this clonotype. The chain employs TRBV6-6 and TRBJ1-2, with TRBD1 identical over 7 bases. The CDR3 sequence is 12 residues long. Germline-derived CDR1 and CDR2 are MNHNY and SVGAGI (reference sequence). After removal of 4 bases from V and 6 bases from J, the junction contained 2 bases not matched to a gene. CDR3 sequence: CASSSDRDGYTF. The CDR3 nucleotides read TGTGCCAGCAGTTCCGACAGGGATGGCTACACCTTC.

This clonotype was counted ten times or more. In DNA form, the CDR3 reads TGTGCCAGCAGCTTATATCGCGAGGCCTACGAGCAGTACTTC. This sequence encodes CASSLYREAYEQYF. V and J are TRBV7-2 and TRBJ2-7; no reliable D call. V lost 2 bases to trimming and J lost 2 bases, with 10 bases between them. Germline V gene sequence: CDR1 SGHTA, CDR2 FQGNSA. This CDR3 has 14 amino acids.